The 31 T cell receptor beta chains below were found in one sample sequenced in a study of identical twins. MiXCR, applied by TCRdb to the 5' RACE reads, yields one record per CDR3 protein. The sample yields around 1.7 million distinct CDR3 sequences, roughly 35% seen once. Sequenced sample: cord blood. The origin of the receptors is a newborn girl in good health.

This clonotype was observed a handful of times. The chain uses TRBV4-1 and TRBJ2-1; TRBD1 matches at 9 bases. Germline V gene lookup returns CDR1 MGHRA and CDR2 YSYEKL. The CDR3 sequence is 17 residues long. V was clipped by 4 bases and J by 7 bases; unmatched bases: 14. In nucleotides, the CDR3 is TGCGCCAGCAGCCCTATGCCCTTGGGACAGGGTAGAAATGAGCAGTTCTTC. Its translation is CASSPMPLGQGRNEQFF.

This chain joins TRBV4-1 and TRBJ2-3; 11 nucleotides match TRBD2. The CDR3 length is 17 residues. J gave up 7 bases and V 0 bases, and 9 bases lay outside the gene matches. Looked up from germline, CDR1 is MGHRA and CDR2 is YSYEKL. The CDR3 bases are TGCGCCAGCAGCCAAGACCCCCCGGGGACTAGCGGAAATACGCAGTATTTT. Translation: CASSQDPPGTSGNTQYF.

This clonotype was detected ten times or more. The CDR3, as DNA: TGCAGTGCGGTGGACTACCAAGAGACCCAGTACTTC. It is translated as CSAVDYQETQYF. The chain employs TRBV20-1 and TRBJ2-5, with TRBD2 as a possible D gene (5 bases). The length of the CDR3 is 12 residues. CDR1 and CDR2 from the germline V gene are DFQATT and SNEGSKA (reference sequence). The germline V and J ends were trimmed by 6 bases and 0 bases, with 8 bases remaining between them.

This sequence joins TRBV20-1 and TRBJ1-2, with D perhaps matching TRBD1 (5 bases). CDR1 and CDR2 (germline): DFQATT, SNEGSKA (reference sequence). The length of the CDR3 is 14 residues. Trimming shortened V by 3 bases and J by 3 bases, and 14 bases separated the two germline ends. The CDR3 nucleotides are TGCAGTGCTAGTTCCGGGGGGACTCACTATGGCTACACCTTC. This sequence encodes CSASSGGTHYGYTF.

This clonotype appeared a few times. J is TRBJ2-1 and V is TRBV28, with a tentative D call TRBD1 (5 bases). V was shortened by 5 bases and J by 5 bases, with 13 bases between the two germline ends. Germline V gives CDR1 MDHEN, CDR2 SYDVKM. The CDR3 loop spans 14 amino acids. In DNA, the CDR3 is TGTGCCAGCAGTCCGCCCCAGGGAAACAATGAGCAGTTCTTC. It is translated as CASSPPQGNNEQFF.

The CDR3 DNA reads as TGTGCCAGCAGCCCCTCAACTAGGATTTCGGGGAATGAGCAGTTCTTC. Translating it yields CASSPSTRISGNEQFF. The genes are TRBV12-3 or TRBV12-4 and TRBJ2-1; weak D call: TRBD2 (5 bases). CDR3 size: 16 residues. The V end lost 6 bases, the J end lost 7 bases, and 22 bases lay between the germline ends.

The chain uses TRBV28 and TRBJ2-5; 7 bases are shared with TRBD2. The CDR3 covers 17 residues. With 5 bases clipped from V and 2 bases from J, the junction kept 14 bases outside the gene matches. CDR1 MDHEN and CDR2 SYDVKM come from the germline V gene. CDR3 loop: CASSMRTRSGKQETQYF. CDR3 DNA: TGTGCCAGCAGTATGAGGACTAGAAGTGGTAAACAAGAGACCCAGTACTTC. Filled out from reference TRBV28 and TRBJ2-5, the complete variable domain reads DVKVTQSSRYLVKRTGEKVFLECVQDMDHENMFWYRQDPGLGLRLIYFSYDVKMKEKGDIPEGYSVSREKKERFSLILESASTNQTSMYLCASSMRTRSGKQETQYFGPGTRLLVL.

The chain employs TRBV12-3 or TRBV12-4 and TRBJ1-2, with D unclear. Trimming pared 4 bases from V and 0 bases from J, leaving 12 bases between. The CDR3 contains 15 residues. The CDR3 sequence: CASSSYTDTNYGYTF. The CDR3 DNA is TGTGCCAGCAGTTCCTACACGGATACTAACTATGGCTACACCTTC.

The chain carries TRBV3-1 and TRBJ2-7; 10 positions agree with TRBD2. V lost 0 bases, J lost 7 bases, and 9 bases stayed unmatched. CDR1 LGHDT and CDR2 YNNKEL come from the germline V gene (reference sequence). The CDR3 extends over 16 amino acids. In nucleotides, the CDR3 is TGTGCCAGCAGCCAAGATTTCCCTAGCGGGAGAGAGGAGCAGTACTTC. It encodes CASSQDFPSGREEQYF.

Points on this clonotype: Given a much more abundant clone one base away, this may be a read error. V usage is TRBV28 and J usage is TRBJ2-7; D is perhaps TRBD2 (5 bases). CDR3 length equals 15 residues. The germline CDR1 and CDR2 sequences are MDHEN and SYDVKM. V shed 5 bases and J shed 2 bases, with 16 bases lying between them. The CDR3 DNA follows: TGTGCCAGCAGTCCTGGACGGGGTCCGACCTACGAGCAGTACTTC. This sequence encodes CASSPGRGPTYEQYF.

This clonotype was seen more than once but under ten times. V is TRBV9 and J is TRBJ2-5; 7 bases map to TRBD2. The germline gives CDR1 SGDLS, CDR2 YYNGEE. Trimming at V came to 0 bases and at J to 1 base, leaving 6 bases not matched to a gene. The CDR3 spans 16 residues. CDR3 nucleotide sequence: TGTGCCAGCAGCGTAGCTGGGGGGGGAGCCCAAGAGACCCAGTACTTC. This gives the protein CASSVAGGGAQETQYF. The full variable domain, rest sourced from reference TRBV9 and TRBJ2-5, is DSGVTQTPKHLITATGQRVTLRCSPRSGDLSVYWYQQSLDQGLQFLIQYYNGEERAKGNILERFSAQQFPDLHSELNLSSLELGDSALYFCASSVAGGGAQETQYFGPGTRLLVL.

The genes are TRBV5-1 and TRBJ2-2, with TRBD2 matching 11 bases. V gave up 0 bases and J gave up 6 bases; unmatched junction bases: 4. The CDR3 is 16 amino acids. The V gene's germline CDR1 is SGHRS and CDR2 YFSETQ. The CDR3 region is CASSLAVLAGAGELFF. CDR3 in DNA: TGCGCCAGCAGCTTGGCCGTACTAGCGGGAGCCGGGGAGCTGTTTTTT.

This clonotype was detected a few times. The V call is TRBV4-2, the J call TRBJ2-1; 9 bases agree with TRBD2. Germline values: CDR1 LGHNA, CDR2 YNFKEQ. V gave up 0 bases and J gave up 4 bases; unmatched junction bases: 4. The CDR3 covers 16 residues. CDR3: CASSQEPSGVYNEQFF. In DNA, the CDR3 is TGTGCCAGCAGCCAAGAACCTAGCGGGGTTTACAATGAGCAGTTCTTC.

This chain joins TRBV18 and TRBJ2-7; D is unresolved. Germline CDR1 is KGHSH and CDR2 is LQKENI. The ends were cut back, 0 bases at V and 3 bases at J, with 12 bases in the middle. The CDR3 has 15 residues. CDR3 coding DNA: TGTGCCAGCTCACCACCGAGACCGGTAGGCTACGAGCAGTACTTC. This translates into CASSPPRPVGYEQYF.

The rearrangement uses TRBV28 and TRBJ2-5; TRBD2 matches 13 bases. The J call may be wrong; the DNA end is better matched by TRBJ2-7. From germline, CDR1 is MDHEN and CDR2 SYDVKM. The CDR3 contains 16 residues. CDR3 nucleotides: TGTGCCAGCAAACCCCCAACTAGCGGGAGGGAGAGCGAGCAGTACTTC. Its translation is CASKPPTSGRESEQYF.

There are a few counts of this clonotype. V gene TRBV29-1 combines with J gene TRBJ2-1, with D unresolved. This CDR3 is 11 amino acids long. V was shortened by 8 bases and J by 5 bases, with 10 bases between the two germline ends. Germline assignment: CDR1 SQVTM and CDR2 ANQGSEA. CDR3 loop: CSSGLNNEQFF. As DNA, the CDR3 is TGCAGCTCAGGATTAAACAATGAGCAGTTCTTC.

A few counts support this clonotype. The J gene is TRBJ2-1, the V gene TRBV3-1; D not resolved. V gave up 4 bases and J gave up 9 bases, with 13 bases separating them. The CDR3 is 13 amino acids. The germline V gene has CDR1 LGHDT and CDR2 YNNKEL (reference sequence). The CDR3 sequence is CASSRSRYGEQFF. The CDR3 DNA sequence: TGTGCCAGCAGCCGCAGCAGGTACGGTGAGCAGTTCTTC.

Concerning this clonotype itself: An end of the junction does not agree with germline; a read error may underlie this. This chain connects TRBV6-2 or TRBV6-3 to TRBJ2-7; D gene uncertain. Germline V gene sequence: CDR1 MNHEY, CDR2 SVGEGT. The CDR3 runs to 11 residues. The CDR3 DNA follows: TGTGCCGGCAGTCAGTCCTACGAGCAGTACTTC. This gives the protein CAGSQSYEQYF.

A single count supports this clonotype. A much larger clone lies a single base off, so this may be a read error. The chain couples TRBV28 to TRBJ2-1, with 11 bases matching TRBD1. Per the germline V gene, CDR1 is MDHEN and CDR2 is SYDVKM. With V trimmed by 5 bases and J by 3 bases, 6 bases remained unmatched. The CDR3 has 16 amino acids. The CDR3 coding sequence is TGTGCCAGCAGTGCCGCCGGGACAGGGGGCTACAATGAGCAGTTCTTC. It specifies CASSAAGTGGYNEQFF.

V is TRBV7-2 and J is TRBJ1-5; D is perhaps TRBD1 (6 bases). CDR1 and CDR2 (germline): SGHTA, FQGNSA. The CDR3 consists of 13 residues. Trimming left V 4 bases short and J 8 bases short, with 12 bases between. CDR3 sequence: CASSSGYREPQHF. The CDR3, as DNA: TGTGCCAGCAGCTCAGGCTACAGGGAGCCCCAGCATTTT.

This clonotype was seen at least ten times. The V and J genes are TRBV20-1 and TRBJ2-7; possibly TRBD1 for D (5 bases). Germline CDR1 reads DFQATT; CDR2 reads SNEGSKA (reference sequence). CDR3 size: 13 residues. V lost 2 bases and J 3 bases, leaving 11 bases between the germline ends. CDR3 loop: CSARRPGNYEQYF. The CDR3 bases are TGCAGTGCTAGAAGACCAGGGAACTACGAGCAGTACTTC.

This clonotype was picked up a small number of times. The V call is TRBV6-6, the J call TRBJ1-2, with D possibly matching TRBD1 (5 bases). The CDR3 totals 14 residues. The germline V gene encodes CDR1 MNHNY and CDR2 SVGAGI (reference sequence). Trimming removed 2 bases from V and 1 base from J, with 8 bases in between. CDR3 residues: CASSYVGLNYGYTF. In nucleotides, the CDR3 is TGTGCCAGCAGTTACGTGGGACTTAACTATGGCTACACCTTC.

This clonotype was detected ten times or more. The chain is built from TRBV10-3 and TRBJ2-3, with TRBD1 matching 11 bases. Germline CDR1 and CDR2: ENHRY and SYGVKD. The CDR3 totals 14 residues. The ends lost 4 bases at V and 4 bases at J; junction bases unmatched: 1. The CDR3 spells CAISGTGGADTQYF. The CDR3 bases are TGTGCCATCAGTGGGACAGGGGGCGCAGATACGCAGTATTTT.

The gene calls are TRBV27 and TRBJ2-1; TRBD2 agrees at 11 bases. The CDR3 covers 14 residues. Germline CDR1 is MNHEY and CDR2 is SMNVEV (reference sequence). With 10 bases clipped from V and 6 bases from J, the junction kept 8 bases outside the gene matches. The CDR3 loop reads CATKTSGSSNEQFF. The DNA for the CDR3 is TGTGCCACCAAAACTAGCGGGAGTAGCAATGAGCAGTTCTTC.

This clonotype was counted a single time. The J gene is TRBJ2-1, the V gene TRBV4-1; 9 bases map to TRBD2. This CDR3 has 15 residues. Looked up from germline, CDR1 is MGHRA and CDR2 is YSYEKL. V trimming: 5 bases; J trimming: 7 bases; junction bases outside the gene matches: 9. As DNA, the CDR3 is TGCGCCAGCAGCAGCAAGGCGGGGGGGCCGAATGAGCAGTTCTTC. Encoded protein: CASSSKAGGPNEQFF.

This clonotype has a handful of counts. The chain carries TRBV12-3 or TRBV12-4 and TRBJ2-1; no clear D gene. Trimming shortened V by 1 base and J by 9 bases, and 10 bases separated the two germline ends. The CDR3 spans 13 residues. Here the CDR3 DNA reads TGTGCCAGCAGTTTAGTAGAGAGGAGTGAGCAGTTCTTC. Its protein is CASSLVERSEQFF.

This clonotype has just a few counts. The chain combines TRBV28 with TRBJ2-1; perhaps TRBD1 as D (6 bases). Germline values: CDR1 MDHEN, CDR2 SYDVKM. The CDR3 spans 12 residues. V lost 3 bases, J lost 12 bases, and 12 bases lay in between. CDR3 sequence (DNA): TGTGCCAGCAGTTTGGGGGCCACGGGGCAGTTCTTC. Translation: CASSLGATGQFF.

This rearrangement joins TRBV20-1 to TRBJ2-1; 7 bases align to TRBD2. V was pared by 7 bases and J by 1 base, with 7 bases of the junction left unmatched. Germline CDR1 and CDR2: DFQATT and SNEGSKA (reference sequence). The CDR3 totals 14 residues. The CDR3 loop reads CSDAGLGSYNEQFF. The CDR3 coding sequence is TGCAGTGACGCAGGACTAGGGTCCTACAATGAGCAGTTCTTC.

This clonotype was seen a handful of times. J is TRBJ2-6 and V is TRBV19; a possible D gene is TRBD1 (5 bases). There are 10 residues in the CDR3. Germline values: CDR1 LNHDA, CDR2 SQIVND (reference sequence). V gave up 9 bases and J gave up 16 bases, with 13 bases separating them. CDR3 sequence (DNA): TGTGCCAGCCAGGGCCATAAGCTGACTTTC. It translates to CASQGHKLTF.

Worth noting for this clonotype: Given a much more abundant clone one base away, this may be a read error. The DNA of the CDR3 is TGCGCCAGCCGCTTGAGAACTAGCGGGGGGTACAATGAGCAGTTCTTC. It encodes CASRLRTSGGYNEQFF. V is TRBV5-1 and J is TRBJ2-1; 12 bases are a match to TRBD2. Germline CDR1 reads SGHRS; CDR2 reads YFSETQ. This CDR3 spans 16 amino acids. The whole variable domain, remainder taken from reference TRBV5-1 and TRBJ2-1, is KAGVTQTPRYLIKTRGQQVTLSCSPISGHRSVSWYQQTPGQGLQFLFEYFSETQRNKGNFPGRFSGRQFSNSRSEMNVSTLELGDSALYLCASRLRTSGGYNEQFFGPGTRLTVL.

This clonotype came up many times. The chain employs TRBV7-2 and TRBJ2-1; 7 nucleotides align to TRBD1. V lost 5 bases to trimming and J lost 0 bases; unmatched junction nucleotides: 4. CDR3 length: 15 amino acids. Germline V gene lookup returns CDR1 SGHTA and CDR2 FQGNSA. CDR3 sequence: CASSPDRDSYNEQFF. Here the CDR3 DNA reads TGTGCCAGCAGCCCCGACAGGGACTCCTACAATGAGCAGTTCTTC. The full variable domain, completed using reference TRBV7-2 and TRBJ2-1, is GAGVSQSPSNKVTEKGKDVELRCDPISGHTALYWYRQSLGQGLEFLIYFQGNSAPDKSGLPSDRFSAERTGGSVSTLTIQRTQQEDSAVYLCASSPDRDSYNEQFFGPGTRLTVL.